The 7 T cell receptor beta chains below all came from one sample that was sequenced in a study of beta chain features in type 1 diabetes. The sequenced template was cDNA made from the entire isolated RNA. Produced via immunoSEQ multiplex PCR; TCRdb's table is partial and in-frame only. This table holds under 250,000 clones, roughly 13% found once. The specimen sequenced was naive CD4+ T cells from blood. The source is a woman between 35 and 50 years old in good health.

The chain is built from TRBV7-2 and TRBJ1-1; TRBD1 might be the D (6 bases). V was cut by 5 bases and J by 1 base, with 14 bases left in between. Per the germline V gene, CDR1 is SGHTA and CDR2 is FQGNSA. CDR3 size: 15 residues. CDR3 DNA sequence: TGTGCCAGCAGCCCTCCCGGACAGTGGAACACTGAAGCTTTCTTT. Translating it yields CASSPPGQWNTEAFF.

The rearrangement joins TRBV7-6 to TRBJ2-5, with 9 bases aligning to TRBD1. V lost 5 bases, J lost 2 bases, and 6 bases stayed unmatched. The CDR3 has 15 residues. In germline, CDR1 is SGHVS, CDR2 FNYEAQ. CDR3 sequence: CASSDPGQGQETQYF. In DNA, the CDR3 is TGTGCCAGCAGCGATCCGGGACAGGGTCAAGAGACCCAGTACTTC.

This clone has more than one count but fewer than ten. This chain uses TRBV7-2 with TRBJ2-2, with D maybe TRBD2 (5 bases). The V and J ends lost 1 base and 5 bases respectively, with 14 bases between them. Per the germline V gene, CDR1 is SGHTA and CDR2 is FQGNSA. This CDR3 is built from 16 residues. CDR3 amino acids: CASSLVSGGWTGELFF. The CDR3 DNA follows: TGTGCCAGCAGCTTAGTTTCCGGCGGGTGGACCGGGGAGCTGTTTTTT.

The chain couples TRBV5-5 to TRBJ1-6; TRBD1 matches at 11 bases. This CDR3 contains 14 residues. CDR1 and CDR2 from the germline V gene are SGHKS and YYEKEE (reference sequence). V was clipped by 5 bases and J by 10 bases; unmatched bases: 5. CDR3: CASSSGQGGSPLHF. In nucleotides, the CDR3 is TGTGCCAGCAGTTCGGGACAGGGGGGATCACCCCTCCACTTT.

The V and J genes are TRBV10-1 and TRBJ2-1; D gene ambiguous. V shed 2 bases and J shed 8 bases, with 4 bases lying between them. Germline V CDR1 and CDR2: WNHNN, SYGVQD (reference sequence). The CDR3 is made up of 11 amino acids. The CDR3 DNA reads TGCGCCAGCAGTGAGGAGGATGAGCAGTTCTTC. This sequence encodes CASSEEDEQFF.

In this sample, this clone turned up a few times. The genes are TRBV5-1 and TRBJ1-6; D uncertain. The CDR3 runs to 15 residues. Deletions cut 3 bases from V and 8 bases from J, with 15 bases between. Germline-derived CDR1 and CDR2 are SGHRS and YFSETQ. The CDR3 sequence: CASSSVRRADSPLHF. The CDR3 DNA is TGCGCCAGCAGCTCGGTGAGGAGGGCTGATTCACCCCTCCACTTT. The full variable domain, completed using reference TRBV5-1 and TRBJ1-6, is KAGVTQTPRYLIKTRGQQVTLSCSPISGHRSVSWYQQTPGQGLQFLFEYFSETQRNKGNFPGRFSGRQFSNSRSEMNVSTLELGDSALYLCASSSVRRADSPLHFGNGTRLTVT.

This clone was seen a handful of times. The V gene is TRBV9, the J gene TRBJ1-6; 8 nucleotides align to TRBD1. Trimming at V came to 4 bases and at J to 6 bases, leaving 6 bases not matched to a gene. Germline assignment: CDR1 SGDLS and CDR2 YYNGEE. This CDR3 spans 15 amino acids. The CDR3 loop reads CASSSTGAGNSPLHF. CDR3 coding DNA: TGTGCCAGCAGCTCGACAGGGGCAGGTAATTCACCCCTCCACTTT.